This record looks at one T cell receptor beta chain sequence and its context. Those enrolled, adults aged roughly 18 to 90 years, came from some 25 US areas. From germline, CDR1 is SGHRS and CDR2 YFSETQ. With 4 bases removed from V and 3 bases from J, the gap between germline ends came to 11 bases. The CDR3 is made up of 13 amino acids. This record comes from a study of blood T cell repertoires in COVID-19. The assay was immunoSEQ multiplex PCR, and TCRdb's table has in-frame clones only and misses some. The table includes roughly 270,000 clones, roughly 85% detected once. The chain employs TRBV5-1 and TRBJ2-7; D remains ambiguous. Source material: PBMCs or T cells enriched from blood (not recorded which). This TCR came from a man in his forties who had been exposed to COVID-19. The CDR3 region is CASSPFSVYEQYF. The CDR3 DNA is TGCGCCAGCAGCCCCTTTTCGGTCTACGAGCAGTACTTC.